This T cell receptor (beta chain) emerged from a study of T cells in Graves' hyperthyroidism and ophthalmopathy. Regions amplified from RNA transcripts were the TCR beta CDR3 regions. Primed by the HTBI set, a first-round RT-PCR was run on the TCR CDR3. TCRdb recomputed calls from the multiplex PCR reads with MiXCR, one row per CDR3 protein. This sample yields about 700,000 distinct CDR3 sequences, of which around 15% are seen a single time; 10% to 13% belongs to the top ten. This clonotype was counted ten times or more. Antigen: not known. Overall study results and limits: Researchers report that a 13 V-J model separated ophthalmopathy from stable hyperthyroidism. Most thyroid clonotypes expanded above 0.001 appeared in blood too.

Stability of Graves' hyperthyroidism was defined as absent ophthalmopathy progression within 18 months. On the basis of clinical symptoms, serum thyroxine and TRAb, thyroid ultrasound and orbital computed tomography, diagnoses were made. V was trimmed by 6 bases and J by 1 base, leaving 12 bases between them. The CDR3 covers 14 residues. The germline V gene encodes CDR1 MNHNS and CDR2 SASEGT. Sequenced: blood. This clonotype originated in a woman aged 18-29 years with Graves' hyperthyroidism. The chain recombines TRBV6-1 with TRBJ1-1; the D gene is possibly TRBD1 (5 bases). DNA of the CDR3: TGTGCCAGCAGATTCGACAGAAAGAACACTGAAGCTTTCTTT. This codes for CASRFDRKNTEAFF.